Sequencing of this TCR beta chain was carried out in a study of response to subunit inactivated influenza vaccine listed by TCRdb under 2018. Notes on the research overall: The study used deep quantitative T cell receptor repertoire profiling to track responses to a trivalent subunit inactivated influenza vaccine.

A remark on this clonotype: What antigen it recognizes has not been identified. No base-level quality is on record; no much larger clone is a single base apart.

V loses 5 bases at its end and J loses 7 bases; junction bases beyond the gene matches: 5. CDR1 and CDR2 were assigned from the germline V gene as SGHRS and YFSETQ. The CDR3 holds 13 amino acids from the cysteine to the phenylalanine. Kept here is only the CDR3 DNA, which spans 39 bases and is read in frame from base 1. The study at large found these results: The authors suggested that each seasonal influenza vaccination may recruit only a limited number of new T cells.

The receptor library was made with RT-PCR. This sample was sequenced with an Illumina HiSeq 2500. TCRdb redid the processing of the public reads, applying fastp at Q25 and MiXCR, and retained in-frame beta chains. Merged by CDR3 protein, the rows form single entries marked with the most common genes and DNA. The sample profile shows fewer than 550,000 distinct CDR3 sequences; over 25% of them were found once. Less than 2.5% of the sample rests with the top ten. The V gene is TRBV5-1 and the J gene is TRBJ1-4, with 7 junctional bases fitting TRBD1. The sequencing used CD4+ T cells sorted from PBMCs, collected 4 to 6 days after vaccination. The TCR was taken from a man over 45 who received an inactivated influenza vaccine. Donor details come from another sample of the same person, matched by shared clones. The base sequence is TGCGCCAGCAGATATGACAGGGCTGAAAAACTGTTTTTT. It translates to CASRYDRAEKLFF.